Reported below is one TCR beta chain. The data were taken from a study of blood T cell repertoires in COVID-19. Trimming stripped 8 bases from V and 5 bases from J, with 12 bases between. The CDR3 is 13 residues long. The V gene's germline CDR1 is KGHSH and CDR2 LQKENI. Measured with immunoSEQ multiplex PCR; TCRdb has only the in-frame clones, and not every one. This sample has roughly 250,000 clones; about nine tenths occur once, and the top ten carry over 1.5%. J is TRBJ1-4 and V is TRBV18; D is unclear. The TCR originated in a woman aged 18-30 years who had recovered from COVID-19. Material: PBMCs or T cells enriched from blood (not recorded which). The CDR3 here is CASHRTRNEKLFF. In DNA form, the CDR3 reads TGTGCCAGCCACCGCACGAGAAATGAAAAACTGTTTTTT.